Below, one TCR beta chain is given with its context. Sequencing used immunoSEQ multiplex PCR; TCRdb keeps in-frame clones, though not all of them. This table has about 140,000 clones, about nine tenths appearing once. The data derive from a study of control samples from healthy donors and cancer patients. The specimen was blood. This clonotype originated in a woman aged 30 to 39 in good health.

CDR3 residues: CASRRSNQPQHF. The CDR3 region has the DNA TGTGCCAGCAGGCGGAGCAATCAGCCCCAGCATTTT. The chain carries TRBV28 and TRBJ1-5; the D is unclear. V shed 6 bases and J shed 1 base, with 4 bases lying between them. Germline V gene sequence: CDR1 MDHEN, CDR2 SYDVKM. This CDR3 spans 12 amino acids.